This T cell receptor (beta chain) was identified during a study of OX40 agonist ivuxolimab in advanced cancers. On the study more broadly: Clinicians treated patients with ivuxolimab, an agonistic anti-OX40 (CD134) antibody. Hepatocellular carcinoma, melanoma, renal cell or head and neck cancer affected the dose-escalation patients. Participants, 82.7% male, averaged roughly 60 years of age, ranging from 23 to 79. Past anti-PD-1, anti-PD-L1 or anti-CTLA-4 therapy was accepted, and approximately 40% had received some.

Clones were sequenced by immunoSEQ multiplex PCR, and TCRdb holds only the in-frame ones, with some missing. In the table there are about 41,000 clones, 85% of which are singletons. Only a few counts were recorded for this clone. The source of this sequence is an adult with an advanced solid tumor such as melanoma, head and neck, liver or kidney cancer. Sample: CD4+ or CD8+ T cells sorted from blood, taken in a trial of the OX40 agonist ivuxolimab.

CDR3: CSTDGNTEAFF. In DNA, the CDR3 is TGCAGCACGGACGGGAACACTGAAGCTTTCTTT. The chain is built from TRBV29-1 and TRBJ1-1; D is undetermined. The germline V and J ends were trimmed by 8 bases and 1 base, with 8 bases remaining between them. CDR3 length: 11 residues. In germline, CDR1 is SQVTM, CDR2 ANQGSEA. Filled out from reference TRBV29-1 and TRBJ1-1, the complete variable domain reads SAVISQKPSRDICQRGTSLTIQCQVDSQVTMMFWYRQQPGQSLTLIATANQGSEATYESGFVIDKFPISRPNLTFSTLTVSNMSPEDSSIYLCSTDGNTEAFFGQGTRLTVV.